Each of the 14 T cell receptor beta chains below was sequenced from the same sample in a study of PD-1 blockade in classical Hodgkin lymphoma. Method: immunoSEQ multiplex PCR; TCRdb's copy keeps in-frame clones and lacks some. The sample comprises 45,000 to 50,000 clones, around three quarters of which are singletons, and over 20% rests with the top ten. Every patient had relapsed following autologous stem cell transplantation, and cohorts differed in brentuximab vedotin exposure. The sequences come from peripheral blood mononuclear cells (PBMCs), collected before the second cycle of nivolumab. These receptors were obtained from a human donor with classical Hodgkin lymphoma.

DNA for the CDR3: TGTGCCAGTAGTATGAGAGGGATAAGCAATCAGCCCCAGCATTTT. Translation gives CASSMRGISNQPQHF. The chain recombines TRBV19 with TRBJ1-5; D is unclear. Trimming cost V 3 bases and J 1 base, with 10 bases left between them. The CDR3 has 15 amino acids. Germline V gene data show CDR1 as LNHDA and CDR2 as SQIVND (reference sequence). The variable domain in full, completed from reference TRBV19 and TRBJ1-5, reads DGGITQSPKYLFRKEGQNVTLSCEQNLNHDAMYWYRQDPGQGLRLIYYSQIVNDFQKGDIAEGYSVSREKKESFPLTVTSAQKNPTAFYLCASSMRGISNQPQHFGDGTRLSIL.

This clone is medium-sized by share. J is TRBJ1-2 and V is TRBV9; tentative D call: TRBD1 (5 bases). The ends were cut back, 7 bases at V and 5 bases at J, with 18 bases in the middle. Germline V gene sequence: CDR1 SGDLS, CDR2 YYNGEE. The length of the CDR3 is 14 residues. The CDR3 nucleotides read TGTGCCAGCTCCCTTGGCGGGGGGAGTTATGGCTACACCTTC. Protein sequence: CASSLGGGSYGYTF. Variable domain in full (rest from reference TRBV9 and TRBJ1-2): DSGVTQTPKHLITATGQRVTLRCSPRSGDLSVYWYQQSLDQGLQFLIQYYNGEERAKGNILERFSAQQFPDLHSELNLSSLELGDSALYFCASSLGGGSYGYTFGSGTRLTVV.

The chain is built from TRBV7-9 and TRBJ2-4; perhaps D is TRBD1 or TRBD2 (6 bases each). Looked up from germline, CDR1 is SEHNR and CDR2 is FQNEAQ (reference sequence). This CDR3 region has 16 residues. V was trimmed by 5 bases and J by 5 bases, leaving 19 bases between them. In nucleotides, the CDR3 is TGTGCCAGCAGCCGCGACTCGAGGGGGACTGAAAACATTCAGTACTTC. This sequence encodes CASSRDSRGTENIQYF.

This clone showed up just a few times. The J gene is TRBJ2-5, the V gene TRBV10-3, with TRBD2 matching over 11 bases. The CDR3 is 12 amino acids. CDR1 and CDR2 (germline): ENHRY, SYGVKD. The V and J ends lost 4 bases and 9 bases, in that order; junction bases with no gene match: 1. The CDR3 DNA sequence: TGTGCCATCAGTGGACTAGCGGGGCCCCAGTACTTC. Translation: CAISGLAGPQYF.

The chain recombines TRBV28 with TRBJ1-5; 10 bases fit TRBD1. The CDR3 runs to 14 residues. J lost 6 bases, V lost 9 bases, and 8 bases had no gene match. Germline V gives CDR1 MDHEN, CDR2 SYDVKM. CDR3 residues: CASGTGEWSQPQHF. The DNA for the CDR3 is TGTGCCAGTGGGACAGGGGAATGGAGTCAGCCCCAGCATTTT.

The chain couples TRBV6-6 to TRBJ2-6, with D unclear. Germline V lookup: CDR1 MNHNY, CDR2 SVGAGI (reference sequence). V lost 2 bases and J 4 bases, leaving 12 bases between the germline ends. The CDR3 sequence is 16 residues long. This chain's CDR3 is CASSYHGVSGANVLTF. The CDR3, as DNA: TGTGCCAGCAGTTACCATGGGGTTTCGGGGGCCAACGTCCTGACTTTC.

V gene TRBV30 combines with J gene TRBJ1-1; 9 bases are a match to TRBD1. The CDR3 has 14 residues. Losses at the gene ends were 7 bases for V and 7 bases for J; bases not matched to a gene: 13. Germline V lookup: CDR1 GTSNPN, CDR2 SVGIG (reference sequence). The CDR3 nucleotides are TGTGCCTCCCCAGGACTCAGGACAGGGGTTGAAGCTTTCTTT. This codes for CASPGLRTGVEAFF.

The chain joins TRBV19 to TRBJ1-5; D uncertain. The CDR3 runs to 12 residues. CDR1 is LNHDA, CDR2 SQIVND, per germline (reference sequence). Trimming left V 5 bases short and J 12 bases short, with 14 bases between. The CDR3 protein is CASSWEGSSQHF. CDR3 bases: TGTGCCAGTAGTTGGGAGGGCAGTAGCCAGCATTTT.

This clone appeared a single time. This chain joins TRBV10-3 and TRBJ1-1; tentative D call: TRBD1 (5 bases). The V gene lost 5 bases and the J gene lost 0 bases, with 19 bases spanning the gap. The CDR3 contains 17 residues. Per germline, CDR1 ENHRY and CDR2 SYGVKD. The CDR3 DNA follows: TGTGCCATCAGTCATTCGGGGGGGAAGCAAATGAACACTGAAGCTTTCTTT. Translated, it gives CAISHSGGKQMNTEAFF.

The CDR3 bases are TGTGCCAGCGGAGGCCTGAGCTCCTACAATGAGCAGTTCTTC. Protein: CASGGLSSYNEQFF. The chain uses TRBV6-6 and TRBJ2-1; a weak D match, TRBD2 (5 bases). V lost 8 bases and J 0 bases, leaving 11 bases between the germline ends. Per the germline V gene, CDR1 is MNHNY and CDR2 is SVGAGI (reference sequence). CDR3 size: 14 residues.

The chain employs TRBV11-3 and TRBJ2-1; the match to TRBD2 covers 16 bases. Trimming cost V 4 bases and J 8 bases; bases outside gene matches: 2. CDR3 length equals 15 residues. Per the germline V gene, CDR1 is SGHNT and CDR2 is YENEEA. Written as DNA, the CDR3 is TGTGCCAGCAGCTCGGGACTAGCGGGAGGGGATGAGCAGTTCTTC. This gives the protein CASSSGLAGGDEQFF.

J is TRBJ2-7 and V is TRBV7-2; 8 bases map to TRBD1. The CDR3 runs 17 residues. The V segment lost 3 bases and the J segment 2 bases; nucleotides outside the gene matches: 12. Per the germline V gene, CDR1 is SGHTA and CDR2 is FQGNSA. The DNA for the CDR3 is TGTGCCAGCAGCTTCCAAACGGGACAGGCCTTTACCTACGAGCAGTACTTC. Amino acids: CASSFQTGQAFTYEQYF.

This chain connects TRBV7-9 to TRBJ1-1; D gene ambiguous. The CDR3 runs to 13 residues. Germline CDR1 is SEHNR and CDR2 is FQNEAQ (reference sequence). V was shortened by 2 bases and J by 4 bases, with 8 bases between the two germline ends. The DNA of the CDR3 is TGTGCCAGCAGCTTAAAAGATACCACTGAAGCTTTCTTT. Amino acids: CASSLKDTTEAFF. Based on the CDR3 plus reference TRBV7-9 and TRBJ1-1, the full variable domain is DTGVSQNPRHKITKRGQNVTFRCDPISEHNRLYWYRQTLGQGPEFLTYFQNEAQLEKSRLLSDRFSAERPKGSFSTLEIQRTEQGDSAMYLCASSLKDTTEAFFGQGTRLTVV.

The rearrangement uses TRBV29-1 and TRBJ2-1; TRBD2 matches at 11 bases. Germline V CDR1 and CDR2: SQVTM, ANQGSEA. V trimming: 5 bases; J trimming: 5 bases; junction bases outside the gene matches: 5. This CDR3 contains 14 residues. The CDR3: CSVRSGGADNEQFF. In nucleotides, the CDR3 is TGCAGCGTTCGTAGCGGGGGGGCCGACAATGAGCAGTTCTTC.